The T cell receptor beta chain under discussion was sequenced for a study of neurological immune-mediated disorders. This CDR3 region has 14 residues. The germline CDR1 and CDR2 sequences are SGHVS and FQNEAQ. A remark on this clonotype: One end of the junction is discordant with germline, which a read error may explain.

Using its own MiXCR run on the 5' RACE reads, TCRdb lists one record per CDR3 protein. This sample has over 65,000 distinct CDR3 sequences, with about 9.5% found just once. Input material: PBMCs. The chain combines TRBV7-8 with TRBJ1-4, with D perhaps TRBD1 (5 bases). This clonotype originated in a man between 45 and 60 years old in good health. CDR3 coding DNA: TGTTCCAGCAGCATTGGGGCAGGATGTGAAAAACTGTTTTTT. Translated: CSSSIGAGCEKLFF.